The TCR beta chain described here comes from a study of T cell repertoires in cytomegalovirus infection. Study in general: Through public TCR beta signatures, both CMV infection and matching HLA type were indicated.

TCRdb ran MiXCR on the reads and lists one entry per CDR3 protein. The sample lists 80,000 or so distinct CDR3 sequences; roughly a quarter were seen once. Points from the study as a whole: Predominance within the ex vivo response was attributable to HLA-C-restricted CMV-specific TCR beta clonotypes. CMV carriers having the relevant HLA were flagged by cumulative public TCR beta family frequency.

Comments on this clonotype: As yet, its antigen is unknown.

The receptor comes from a human donor in good health (CMV status not recorded). Some clones in this sample may be carry-over from other donors' samples. This sample comprised CD8+ T cells from cultured PBMCs, obtained from culture after CMV antigen stimulation.

In DNA form, the CDR3 reads TGCGCCAGCAGTCTGGGGAACCTGCAGGGAACTAATGAAAAACTGTTTTTT. This translates into CASSLGNLQGTNEKLFF. The chain couples TRBV23-1 to TRBJ1-4, with D maybe TRBD1 (5 bases). TRBV23-1 is placed among ORFs of uncertain function. V lost 4 bases and J 1 base, leaving 16 bases between the germline ends. The CDR3 spans 17 residues.